Listed here are 15 T cell receptor beta chains from one sample, sequenced in a study of cytomegalovirus exposure and HLA in healthy donors. 13 Jbeta primers and 60 Vbeta primers were used for the PCR. Measured with immunoSEQ multiplex PCR; TCRdb has only the in-frame clones, and not every one. The profile shows 150,000 to 200,000 clones, 65% to 75% of them singletons. The sample taken for sequencing was PBMCs. Every receptor here comes from a human donor in good health.

The chain employs TRBV4-2 and TRBJ1-1, with D perhaps TRBD1 (5 bases). CDR3 length: 14 residues. V lost 1 base, J lost 1 base, and 7 bases lay in between. The V gene's germline CDR1 is LGHNA and CDR2 YNFKEQ. In DNA, the CDR3 is TGTGCCAGCAGCCAAGGCGGACAGAACACTGAAGCTTTCTTT. Its protein product is CASSQGGQNTEAFF.

The rearrangement uses TRBV19 and TRBJ1-2; 7 bases are a match to TRBD1. Germline trimming cut 7 bases from V and 5 bases from J; bases unmatched to any gene: 4. CDR1 is LNHDA, CDR2 SQIVND, per germline (reference sequence). CDR3 length equals 12 residues. CDR3 DNA: TGTGCCAGTACCCCGGGACAGTATGGCTACACCTTC. Its translation is CASTPGQYGYTF.

The rearrangement links TRBV12-2 to TRBJ2-3; the DNA was not compared with TRBD1, the D call given in the table. TRBV12-2 is labeled a pseudogene. The CDR3 is made up of 16 amino acids. This CDR3 is CASRLATDRGTDTQYF. The CDR3 DNA follows: TGTGCAAGTCGCTTAGCAACGGACAGGGGGACAGATACGCAGTATTTT.

This chain joins TRBV2 and TRBJ2-3, with 9 bases that match TRBD2. Germline lookup yields CDR1 SNHLY and CDR2 FYNNEI. The CDR3 loop spans 15 amino acids. The V segment lost 4 bases and the J segment 5 bases; nucleotides outside the gene matches: 7. The CDR3 spells CASSGSSGGRDTQYF. The CDR3 DNA sequence: TGTGCCAGCAGTGGTAGTAGCGGGGGCAGAGATACGCAGTATTTT.

The J gene is TRBJ2-7, the V gene TRBV11-2, with D perhaps TRBD1 (6 bases). This CDR3 region has 15 residues. Germline CDR1 is SGHAT and CDR2 is FQNNGV. The V end lost 6 bases, the J end lost 3 bases, and 18 bases lay between the germline ends. The CDR3 loop is CASSLSPGHNYEQYF. In nucleotides, the CDR3 is TGTGCCAGCAGTCTCTCCCCGGGACACAACTACGAGCAGTACTTC. The whole variable domain, remainder taken from reference TRBV11-2 and TRBJ2-7, is EAGVAQSPRYKIIEKRQSVAFWCNPISGHATLYWYQQILGQGPKLLIQFQNNGVVDDSQLPKDRFSAERLKGVDSTLKIQPAKLEDSAVYLCASSLSPGHNYEQYFGPGTRLTVT.

This clone was found a few times. V is TRBV6-6 and J is TRBJ1-5; no clear D gene. Trimming took off 8 bases at V and 1 base at J, with 9 bases between the two ends. Germline-derived CDR1 and CDR2 are MNHNY and SVGAGI (reference sequence). This CDR3 region has 13 residues. CDR3 amino acids: CASFKHSNQPQHF. The CDR3 DNA reads as TGTGCCAGCTTCAAGCACAGCAATCAGCCCCAGCATTTT.

The chain has TRBV7-3 and TRBJ2-1; the match to TRBD2 covers 9 bases. J was trimmed by 4 bases and V by 1 base; bases with no gene match: 5. The CDR3 covers 16 residues. Germline CDR1 reads SGHTA; CDR2 reads FQGTGA. CDR3 coding DNA: TGTGCCAGCAGCTTAATAAGCGGGGGGCCATACAATGAGCAGTTCTTC. Translated, it gives CASSLISGGPYNEQFF.

CDR3 sequence reads: CASSLSRLDRAYGYTF. DNA of the CDR3: TGTGCCAGCAGTTTATCTCGGCTAGACAGGGCCTATGGCTACACCTTC. J is TRBJ1-2 and V is TRBV27; 7 bases align to TRBD1. Germline CDR1 is MNHEY and CDR2 is SMNVEV (reference sequence). V lost 0 bases, J lost 4 bases, and 8 bases stayed unmatched. This CDR3 region has 16 residues.

The rearrangement links TRBV2 to TRBJ1-5, with 9 bases fitting TRBD1. This CDR3 region has 14 residues. Germline trimming cut 4 bases from V and 5 bases from J; bases unmatched to any gene: 3. In germline, CDR1 is SNHLY, CDR2 FYNNEI. CDR3 region: CASSADRGYQPQHF. The CDR3 DNA follows: TGTGCCAGCAGTGCTGACAGGGGGTATCAGCCCCAGCATTTT. The variable domain in full, with the rest retrieved from reference TRBV2 and TRBJ1-5, is EPEVTQTPSHQVTQMGQEVILRCVPISNHLYFYWYRQILGQKVEFLVSFYNNEISEKSEIFDDQFSVERPDGSNFTLKIRSTKLEDSAMYFCASSADRGYQPQHFGDGTRLSIL.

The chain combines TRBV6-4 with TRBJ2-3; a weak D match, TRBD1 (6 bases). Germline CDR1 is MRHNA and CDR2 is SNTAGT. This CDR3 comprises 18 residues. V was shortened by 5 bases and J by 2 bases, with 23 bases between the two germline ends. The CDR3 loop is CASSPLPKTPGHTDTQYF. CDR3 in DNA: TGTGCCAGCAGTCCCCTACCGAAGACACCGGGACACACAGATACGCAGTATTTT.

The CDR3 bases are TGTGCCAGCAGCTTAGCCGGCCGGGAGGGTGGCTACACCTTC. Protein: CASSLAGREGGYTF. V and J are TRBV7-6 and TRBJ1-2; D is ambiguous. The V gene lost 0 bases and the J gene lost 7 bases, with 12 bases spanning the gap. Germline lookup yields CDR1 SGHVS and CDR2 FNYEAQ. The CDR3 sequence is 14 residues long.

The chain uses TRBV12-5 and TRBJ1-1, with D perhaps TRBD1 (5 bases). The CDR3 totals 15 residues. The V gene lost 0 bases and the J gene lost 5 bases, with 13 bases spanning the gap. From germline, CDR1 is LGHNT and CDR2 FRNRAP. The CDR3 loop reads CASGLVLRGRTEAFF. The CDR3 DNA is TGTGCTAGTGGTTTGGTACTAAGGGGCAGGACTGAAGCTTTCTTT.

Remarks on this clone: Other DNA variants within this sample encode the same CDR3. The V and J genes are TRBV7-9 and TRBJ2-7, with 10 bases fitting TRBD1. The CDR3 has 14 amino acids. With 3 bases clipped from V and 5 bases from J, the junction kept 4 bases outside the gene matches. In germline, CDR1 is SEHNR, CDR2 FQNEAQ (reference sequence). The CDR3 loop is CASSLGQGLDEQYF. DNA of the CDR3: TGTGCCAGCAGCTTGGGACAGGGGCTGGACGAGCAGTACTTC.

J is TRBJ1-1 and V is TRBV29-1; D not certain. CDR1 is SQVTM, CDR2 ANQGSEA, per germline. The length of the CDR3 is 13 residues. The V end lost 4 bases, the J end lost 0 bases, and 9 bases lay between the germline ends. The CDR3 nucleotides are TGCAGCGTTGTCGGCACTATGAACACTGAAGCTTTCTTT. Translated, it gives CSVVGTMNTEAFF.

This clone was observed once. The V call is TRBV6-5, the J call TRBJ2-7; weak D call: TRBD1 (7 bases). Germline lookup yields CDR1 MNHEY and CDR2 SVGAGI. V was trimmed by 0 bases and J by 2 bases, leaving 14 bases between them. CDR3 length equals 16 residues. CDR3 region: CASSYSGGQFTYEQYF. In DNA, the CDR3 is TGTGCCAGCAGTTACTCGGGGGGACAGTTTACCTACGAGCAGTACTTC.